Listed below are T cell receptor beta chains from one sample, sequenced in a study of T-cell memory formation after mild COVID-19. TCRdb analysed the 5' RACE reads with MiXCR anew, one entry per CDR3 protein. Of hundreds of thousands of distinct CDR3 sequences detected, 15% to 20% appear once; the ten largest clones hold roughly 23%. What was sequenced was PBMCs or a T cell subset sorted from them (not recorded which). All receptors come from a man aged 18 to 29 who had mild COVID-19 (a few samples of this study predate the infection). Cell type and time point are not known. The CDR3 runs from the conserved cysteine through the conserved F or W. D genes are given only for firm matches. Size tells how often a clone was seen (once, few, many) or the class of an expanded clone, and some rows leave it out.

TGCGCCAGCAGCCTTGGCGGTTCGGCAGGCTACAATGAGCAGTTCTTC CASSLGGSAGYNEQFF TRBV5-1 16 NA TRBJ2-1 NA
TGCGCCAGCAGCCAAGTCCCGGGGAGGGAATCCCTCCACTTT CASSQVPGRESLHF TRBV4-1 14 NA TRBJ1-6 NA
TGTGCCAGCAGCTCCAGGACAGGGGGAGCTTTCTTT CASSSRTGGAFF TRBV7-2 12 TRBD1 TRBJ1-1 few
TGCGCCAGCAGCCAAGAGGGACAGGCCTTGTTGAACACCGGGGAGCTGTTTTTT CASSQEGQALLNTGELFF TRBV4-3 18 TRBD1 TRBJ2-2 NA
TGCGCCAGCAGCTTGACCGTCTCGACGAACACCGGGGAGCTGTTTTTT CASSLTVSTNTGELFF TRBV5-1 16 NA TRBJ2-2 NA
TGCGCCAGCAGCGCGCCTGGGAGCGGGGGAGAGACCCAGTACTTC CASSAPGSGGETQYF TRBV5-1 15 TRBD2 TRBJ2-5 few
TGTGCCAGCGAAGGGGGGGGTCAAGAGACCCAGTACTTC CASEGGGQETQYF TRBV7-9 13 NA TRBJ2-5 many
TGCGCCAGCACAGTTGGACCTCGGGGGGGCACTGAAGCTTTCTTT CASTVGPRGGTEAFF TRBV4-3 15 NA TRBJ1-1 few
TGCGCCAGCAGCTTCCACAATAGGGACACCGGGGAGCTGTTTTTT CASSFHNRDTGELFF TRBV5-1 15 NA TRBJ2-2 few
TGTGCCAGCAGCCCACCGACAGGGGGAAACACAGATACGCAGTATTTT CASSPPTGGNTDTQYF TRBV9 16 TRBD1 TRBJ2-3 NA
TGTGCCAGCAGCTTGTTCCGGGGAGAGACCCAGTACTTC CASSLFRGETQYF TRBV5-6 13 NA TRBJ2-5 NA
TGTGCCAGCAGCTTAGAGGCAGGGCGAGCCAAAAACATTCAGTACTTC CASSLEAGRAKNIQYF TRBV7-2 16 NA TRBJ2-4 NA
TGTGCCAGCAGCTTACCGGGCGGTAAAGACAATTTTCAGTTCTTC CASSLPGGKDNFQFF TRBV11-2 15 NA TRBJ2-1 few
TGTGCCAGCAGCCACCAGGACCCCTATGGCTACACCTTC CASSHQDPYGYTF TRBV6-5 13 NA TRBJ1-2 NA
TGTGCCAGCAGCTACCCAATGAACCACCGGGACCCCACCCAGCATTTT CASSYPMNHRDPTQHF TRBV7-2 16 NA TRBJ1-5 NA
TGTGCTAGCAGCTTAGAATTCGCCGCCCGTGCCACCGGGGAGCTGTTTTTT CASSLEFAARATGELFF TRBV7-7 17 NA TRBJ2-2 few
TGTGCCTGGACTAGCGGGGGGGCGGTAGATACGCAGTATTTT CAWTSGGAVDTQYF TRBV30 14 TRBD2 TRBJ2-3 NA
TGCGCCAGCAGCCAAGCCTTAGATCAGCCCCAGCATTTT CASSQALDQPQHF TRBV4-1 13 NA TRBJ1-5 NA
TGTGCCAGCAGCTCTTGGACCGGTGAGCAGTTCTTC CASSSWTGEQFF TRBV7-6 12 NA TRBJ2-1 NA
TGTGCCTGGAGCGCTTTCGGTGGAGACGGAGAAAAACTGTTTTTT CAWSAFGGDGEKLFF TRBV30 15 NA TRBJ1-4 NA
TGCAGTGCTTCAGACGAGTTCAATGAGCAGTTCTTC CSASDEFNEQFF TRBV20-1 12 NA TRBJ2-1 NA